The clone carrying this T cell receptor (beta chain) showed up just a few times. Its antigen remains unknown. The data derive from a study of T cell repertoires in cytomegalovirus infection. For the study at large: Indications of both CMV infection and matching HLA type were provided by public TCR beta signatures.

TCRdb re-called the reads with MiXCR, one entry per CDR3 protein. The top ten hold around two fifths of the sample, which has about 110,000 distinct CDR3 sequences, more than 30% seen once. The CDR3 has 17 amino acids. The germline CDR1 and CDR2 sequences are SEHNR and FQNEAQ (reference sequence). Trimming at V came to 1 base and at J to 8 bases, leaving 9 bases not matched to a gene. Study-wide points: Clonotype analysis showed dominance of the ex vivo response by HLA-C-restricted CMV-specific TCR beta clonotypes. Public TCR beta family frequency separated CMV-and-HLA carriers, including in an independent cohort.

The receptor was derived from a human donor in good health (CMV status not recorded). Some clones in this sample may be carry-over from other donors' samples. This sequence joins TRBV7-9 and TRBJ2-1, with 12 bases lining up with TRBD2. Sequenced material: CD8+ T cells from cultured PBMCs, taken from culture after CMV antigen stimulation. Here the CDR3 reads CASSLEVGGLAGDEQFF. CDR3 coding DNA: TGTGCCAGCAGCTTAGAAGTTGGGGGACTAGCGGGTGATGAGCAGTTCTTC.